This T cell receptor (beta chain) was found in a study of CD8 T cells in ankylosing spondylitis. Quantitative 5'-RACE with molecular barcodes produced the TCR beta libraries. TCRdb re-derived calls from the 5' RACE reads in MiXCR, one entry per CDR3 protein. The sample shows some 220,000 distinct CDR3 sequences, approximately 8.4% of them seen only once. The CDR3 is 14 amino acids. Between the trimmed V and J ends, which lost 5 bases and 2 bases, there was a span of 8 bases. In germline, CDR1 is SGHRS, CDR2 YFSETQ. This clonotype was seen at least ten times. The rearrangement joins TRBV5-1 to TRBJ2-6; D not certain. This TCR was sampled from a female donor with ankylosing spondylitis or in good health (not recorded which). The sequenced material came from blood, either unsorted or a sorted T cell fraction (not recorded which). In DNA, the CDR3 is TGCGCCAGCAGAGGAGTGGCTGGGGCCAACGTCCTGACTTTC. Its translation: CASRGVAGANVLTF.